The 20 T cell receptor beta chains in this list originate from one sample, sequenced in a study of blood T cells in healthy people across ages. Sample-barcoded 5' priming and a J-beta primer mix drove a second PCR of roughly 7 to 11 cycles. One entry per CDR3 protein, called by TCRdb with MiXCR from the 5' RACE reads. The sample consists of about 590,000 distinct CDR3 sequences, about 30% of them appearing once. The source material was blood. All receptors come from a woman of 80 years or more in good health.

The sample holds many counts of this clonotype. The V call is TRBV6-6, the J call TRBJ2-1, with D possibly being TRBD1 (7 bases). From germline, CDR1 is MNHNY and CDR2 SVGAGI (reference sequence). The V end lost 6 bases, the J end lost 5 bases, and 11 bases lay between the germline ends. This CDR3 comprises 13 residues. CDR3 region: CASSLRGDNEQFF. CDR3 sequence (DNA): TGTGCCAGCAGCCTCAGGGGGGACAATGAGCAGTTCTTC.

This clonotype was counted at least ten times. The genes are TRBV12-3 or TRBV12-4 and TRBJ2-3; tentatively, D is TRBD1 or TRBD2 (5 bases each). The V end lost 7 bases, the J end lost 2 bases, and 22 bases lay between the germline ends. This CDR3 has 17 residues. CDR3 sequence (DNA): TGTGCCAGCATCCCTGTCTCCGGGACGGTTTTCACAGATACGCAGTATTTT. Encoded protein: CASIPVSGTVFTDTQYF.

Comments on this clonotype: A much larger clone is a single base away; this may be a read error. The rearrangement links TRBV12-3 or TRBV12-4 to TRBJ1-4; D may be TRBD1 (5 bases). The CDR3 consists of 14 residues. The chain's CDR3 is CTSSKWGGTEKLFF. CDR3 DNA: TGTACCAGCAGCAAATGGGGGGGTACTGAAAAACTGTTTTTT.

This chain connects TRBV6-5 to TRBJ1-2; 10 bases agree with TRBD1. There are 20 residues in the CDR3. Germline V CDR1 and CDR2: MNHEY, SVGAGI. The trim removed 3 bases at V and 6 bases at J, leaving 22 bases unmatched. DNA for the CDR3: TGTGCCAGCAGTTATACGCGTTTAGCACGGACCGGGACAGGGGAGGATGGCTACACCTTC. Protein sequence: CASSYTRLARTGTGEDGYTF.

With respect to this clonotype: The germline gene is not matched at one end of the junction; a read error may be the cause. V is TRBV19 and J is TRBJ2-7; D not certain. TRBJ2-5 matches the DNA end more closely, so the J call is doubtful. The CDR3 runs to 12 residues. Looked up from germline, CDR1 is LNHDA and CDR2 is SQIVND (reference sequence). In DNA, the CDR3 is TGTGCCGGTAGTTATAATGGCGAGACCCAGTACTTC. Translation gives CAGSYNGETQYF.

About this clonotype: With a much larger clone just one base away, this may be a read error. The J gene is TRBJ2-5, the V gene TRBV13, with a possible D match to TRBD1 (7 bases). The J call is uncertain, as TRBJ2-1 better fits the DNA end. The germline V gene encodes CDR1 PRHDT and CDR2 FYEKMQ (reference sequence). The CDR3 is made up of 14 amino acids. CDR3 residues: CASSWGDRQETQFF. The CDR3 DNA follows: TGTGCCAGCAGCTGGGGGGACAGACAAGAGACCCAGTTCTTC.

As to this clonotype: The junction differs from germline at one of its ends, possibly a read error. The chain couples TRBV20-1 to TRBJ2-7, with 7 nucleotides matching TRBD1. The end of the DNA is better explained by TRBJ2-5, so the J call may be wrong. Germline V CDR1 and CDR2: DFQATT, SNEGSKA (reference sequence). CDR3 length equals 12 residues. CDR3 in amino acids: CGALPDRKTQYF. DNA for the CDR3: TGCGGTGCTCTCCCGGACAGGAAGACCCAGTACTTC.

This clonotype was detected only a few times. V and J are TRBV4-1 and TRBJ1-2; D not certain. The CDR3 covers 15 residues. Germline lookup yields CDR1 MGHRA and CDR2 YSYEKL. The V and J ends lost 0 bases and 3 bases respectively, with 11 bases between them. In nucleotides, the CDR3 is TGCGCCAGCAGCCAAGATCTAGGGAACGACTATGGCTACACCTTC. The encoded protein is CASSQDLGNDYGYTF.

This clonotype was found many times. This chain joins TRBV7-3 and TRBJ2-1; 10 nucleotides align to TRBD1. V trimming: 5 bases; J trimming: 5 bases; junction bases outside the gene matches: 12. Germline loops: CDR1 SGHTA, CDR2 FQGTGA. The CDR3 length is 17 residues. CDR3 region: CASSPHPTGTGDNEQFF. DNA of the CDR3: TGTGCCAGCAGCCCCCACCCAACCGGGACAGGGGACAATGAGCAGTTCTTC. Full variable domain (outside the CDR3, taken from reference TRBV7-3 and TRBJ2-1): GAGVSQTPSNKVTEKGKYVELRCDPISGHTALYWYRQSLGQGPEFLIYFQGTGAADDSGLPNDRFFAVRPEGSVSTLKIQRTERGDSAVYLCASSPHPTGTGDNEQFFGPGTRLTVL.

This clonotype has just a few counts. J is TRBJ2-6 and V is TRBV20-1, with D possibly being TRBD2 (5 bases). CDR3 length: 15 residues. V was pared by 5 bases and J by 0 bases, with 11 bases between. CDR1 is DFQATT, CDR2 SNEGSKA, per germline (reference sequence). The CDR3 DNA is TGCAGTGCTCCTGGACTCCGCTCTGGGGCCAACGTCCTGACTTTC. Translated: CSAPGLRSGANVLTF.

The chain employs TRBV9 and TRBJ1-1; tentative D call: TRBD1 (5 bases). Trimming pared 4 bases from V and 3 bases from J, leaving 16 bases between. Germline V gene sequence: CDR1 SGDLS, CDR2 YYNGEE. This CDR3 has 15 amino acids. CDR3 sequence (DNA): TGTGCCAGCAGCCCACGCTTCGGGACTTACACTGAAGCTTTCTTT. Translation gives CASSPRFGTYTEAFF.

This clonotype was counted at least ten times. The gene calls are TRBV20-1 and TRBJ2-3, with TRBD1 as a possible D gene (5 bases). Germline CDR1 is DFQATT and CDR2 is SNEGSKA (reference sequence). The CDR3 contains 15 residues. Trimming pared 4 bases from V and 0 bases from J, leaving 14 bases between. CDR3 loop: CSAIDRTHSTDTQYF. The CDR3 region has the DNA TGCAGTGCTATCGACCGGACACACAGCACAGATACGCAGTATTTT.

The table lists this clonotype with many counts. The V gene is TRBV4-2, the J gene TRBJ1-4; no reliable D call. There are 17 residues in the CDR3. Trimming removed 4 bases from V and 0 bases from J, with 15 bases in between. Per the germline V gene, CDR1 is LGHNA and CDR2 is YNFKEQ. In DNA, the CDR3 is TGTGCCAGCAGCCGGGATGGGTCTACGGCAACTAATGAAAAACTGTTTTTT. This encodes CASSRDGSTATNEKLFF.

This clonotype was counted at least ten times. The V gene is TRBV6-2 or TRBV6-3, the J gene TRBJ2-3; 9 nucleotides align to TRBD1. The ends lost 5 bases at V and 10 bases at J; junction bases unmatched: 4. CDR1 is MNHEY, CDR2 SVGEGT, per germline. The CDR3 length is 12 residues. Here the CDR3 reads CASSPDRGAQYF. The CDR3 DNA follows: TGTGCCAGCAGTCCGGACAGGGGCGCGCAGTATTTT.

This clonotype came up a few times. J is TRBJ1-2 and V is TRBV7-2; D is ambiguous. CDR3 size: 16 residues. Trimming took 5 bases from V and 5 from J, leaving 21 bases between them. The germline gives CDR1 SGHTA, CDR2 FQGNSA. CDR3 bases: TGTGCCAGCAGCCCCTCGAGCGGAAGGCCTTTGTATGGCTACACCTTC. This translates into CASSPSSGRPLYGYTF.

This chain links TRBV28 with TRBJ1-1; D unresolved. The germline V and J ends were trimmed by 2 bases and 4 bases, with 8 bases remaining between them. The CDR3 consists of 13 residues. The V gene's germline CDR1 is MDHEN and CDR2 SYDVKM. The DNA of the CDR3 is TGTGCCAGCAGTTTAATGGTTTTCACTGAAGCTTTCTTT. Its translation: CASSLMVFTEAFF.

In its sample, this clonotype was seen many times. The CDR3 DNA sequence: TGCGCCAGCAGCCCAACCGGGGGCGACTATGGCTACACCTTC. Translation gives CASSPTGGDYGYTF. This chain links TRBV5-1 with TRBJ1-2; maybe TRBD1 (6 bases). The CDR3 spans 14 residues. Per the germline V gene, CDR1 is SGHRS and CDR2 is YFSETQ. V lost 4 bases and J lost 3, with 13 bases in between.

This clonotype appeared a few times. The gene calls are TRBV20-1 and TRBJ1-5, with D possibly being TRBD1 (5 bases). Looked up from germline, CDR1 is DFQATT and CDR2 is SNEGSKA (reference sequence). CDR3 size: 16 residues. Deletions cut 1 base from V and 1 base from J, with 14 bases between. CDR3 loop: CSARGGGWGSNQPQHF. The DNA for the CDR3 is TGCAGTGCTAGAGGAGGAGGGTGGGGCAGCAATCAGCCCCAGCATTTT.

This clonotype was seen a few times. It may be a read error: a sequence one base away is much more abundant. The chain employs TRBV20-1 and TRBJ2-1; no clear D gene. Germline CDR1 reads DFQATT; CDR2 reads SNEGSKA (reference sequence). The ends were cut back, 5 bases at V and 6 bases at J, with 14 bases in the middle. The CDR3 runs 13 residues. In DNA, the CDR3 is TGCAGTGCTCTAAGGGCCAATCGCAATGAGCAGTTCTTC. This gives the protein CSALRANRNEQFF.

The V gene is TRBV20-1, the J gene TRBJ1-4; 7 bases map to TRBD1. V trimming: 6 bases; J trimming: 0 bases; junction bases outside the gene matches: 10. In germline, CDR1 is DFQATT, CDR2 SNEGSKA (reference sequence). This CDR3 is built from 16 residues. This CDR3 is CSARTGFIATNEKLFF. For the CDR3, the DNA is TGCAGTGCCCGGACAGGCTTCATCGCAACTAATGAAAAACTGTTTTTT.